The 14 T cell receptor beta chains presented below share a single source sample, sequenced in a study of T-cell reconstitution after alpha-beta-depleted transplantation in children. The authors prepared the TCRbeta library with unique molecular identifiers. TCRdb reanalysed the PCR reads using MiXCR and keeps one entry per CDR3 protein. The sample holds 200,000 to 250,000 distinct CDR3 sequences; around 9.9% are singletons and the top ten take 28%. The sequenced sample was PBMCs, obtained before TCRalphabeta/CD19-depleted stem cell transplant. The source of these receptors is a child less than two years old with acute myeloid leukemia, due to receive a stem cell transplant.

At least ten counts were recorded for this clonotype. The chain joins TRBV10-3 to TRBJ2-3; the D gene could be TRBD1 or TRBD2 (5 bases each). Per germline, CDR1 ENHRY and CDR2 SYGVKD. Trimming removed 6 bases at V and 8 bases at J, with 21 bases between. The CDR3 has 15 residues. The CDR3 region is CAISFLSEGRGTQYF. Written as DNA, the CDR3 is TGTGCCATCAGCTTCCTGAGCGAGGGTAGGGGTACGCAGTATTTT.

This clonotype was detected ten times or more. This sequence joins TRBV12-3 or TRBV12-4 and TRBJ2-1; unclear D gene. The CDR3 is 15 amino acids. Trimming shortened V by 6 bases and J by 10 bases, and 22 bases separated the two germline ends. The CDR3 is CASSTIPGSRKEQFF. The DNA for the CDR3 is TGTGCCAGCAGCACCATCCCCGGTTCGCGCAAGGAGCAGTTCTTC.

This clonotype was observed many times. V and J are TRBV12-3 or TRBV12-4 and TRBJ1-4, with 7 positions matching TRBD1. V dropped 2 bases and J dropped 7; count of bases not matched to a gene: 4. The CDR3 is 14 amino acids. The CDR3 DNA sequence: TGTGCCAGCAGTTTATACAGGGGAGGTGAAAAACTGTTTTTT. Translation gives CASSLYRGGEKLFF.

This clonotype was counted many times. The chain carries TRBV10-3 and TRBJ2-1; D possibly corresponds to TRBD2 (5 bases). This CDR3 has 14 residues. Germline V gene data show CDR1 as ENHRY and CDR2 as SYGVKD. The V and J ends lost 0 bases and 4 bases respectively, with 7 bases between them. The CDR3 reads CAISESGVYNEQFF. In nucleotides, the CDR3 is TGTGCCATCAGTGAGTCGGGAGTTTACAATGAGCAGTTCTTC.

In this sample, this clonotype turned up many times. The chain combines TRBV19 with TRBJ2-2, with unresolved D. Germline lookup yields CDR1 LNHDA and CDR2 SQIVND (reference sequence). The CDR3 contains 11 residues. Trimming took off 10 bases at V and 5 bases at J, with 8 bases between the two ends. The CDR3 sequence is CATQATGELFF. The DNA for the CDR3 is TGTGCCACTCAAGCGACCGGGGAGCTGTTTTTT.

This clonotype was counted ten times or more. The CDR3 loop is CASRLGWNLGNEKLFF. DNA for the CDR3: TGTGCCAGCAGACTAGGGTGGAACTTAGGGAACGAAAAACTGTTTTTT. The chain joins TRBV7-8 to TRBJ1-4; D is uncertain. Germline CDR1 reads SGHVS; CDR2 reads FQNEAQ. The CDR3 extends over 16 amino acids. With 6 bases removed from V and 8 bases from J, the gap between germline ends came to 22 bases.

This clonotype was detected ten times or more. This chain uses TRBV4-2 with TRBJ2-7; maybe TRBD2 (6 bases). CDR1 is LGHNA, CDR2 YNFKEQ, per germline. Trimming left V 3 bases short and J 2 bases short, with 14 bases between. This CDR3 has 15 residues. The chain's CDR3 is CASSHVGTATYEQYF. The CDR3 region has the DNA TGTGCCAGCAGCCACGTGGGGACTGCAACCTACGAGCAGTACTTC.

This clonotype was counted at least ten times. The rearrangement links TRBV4-3 to TRBJ2-3; 10 bases line up with TRBD2. The germline V gene has CDR1 LGHNA and CDR2 YSLEER. The V gene end was trimmed by 5 bases and the J gene end by 6 bases; junction bases not matched to a gene: 8. This CDR3 spans 15 amino acids. CDR3 sequence: CASSRGLAGADTQYF. CDR3 nucleotides: TGCGCCAGCAGCAGGGGGCTAGCGGGAGCGGATACGCAGTATTTT.

This clonotype has a handful of counts. CDR3 sequence reads: CASSLRDLSSYEQYF. The CDR3 DNA is TGTGCCAGCAGCCTCCGGGACTTGAGCTCCTACGAGCAGTACTTC. This sequence joins TRBV3-1 and TRBJ2-7, with a possible D match to TRBD2 (6 bases). V lost 4 bases and J lost 0, with 13 bases in between. Germline CDR1 is LGHDT and CDR2 is YNNKEL (reference sequence). This CDR3 has 15 residues.

The chain is built from TRBV10-1 and TRBJ2-1; D tentatively reads TRBD1 or TRBD2 (5 bases each). The V gene's germline CDR1 is WNHNN and CDR2 SYGVQD (reference sequence). V lost 3 bases, J lost 10 bases, and 10 bases lay in between. This CDR3 is built from 12 residues. The CDR3 nucleotides are TGCGCCAGCAGTGACAGTGGGGGAGAGCAGTTCTTC. The encoded protein is CASSDSGGEQFF.

This clonotype was detected ten times or more. This rearrangement joins TRBV7-9 to TRBJ2-3; possibly TRBD1 for D (5 bases). Germline assignment: CDR1 SEHNR and CDR2 FQNEAQ (reference sequence). V dropped 2 bases and J dropped 6 bases, with 12 bases sitting between them. This CDR3 contains 14 residues. CDR3 protein: CASSLTGPGDTQYF. Written as DNA, the CDR3 is TGTGCCAGCAGCTTAACGGGTCCAGGGGATACGCAGTATTTT.

The rearrangement joins TRBV29-1 to TRBJ2-7; D is perhaps TRBD1 (6 bases). CDR3 length equals 12 residues. Per germline, CDR1 SQVTM and CDR2 ANQGSEA. V shed 4 bases and J shed 3 bases, with 10 bases lying between them. This CDR3 is CSVAGTRYEQYF. The CDR3 DNA reads TGCAGCGTTGCCGGGACACGCTACGAGCAGTACTTC.

This clonotype occurred many times. The chain is built from TRBV6-1 and TRBJ1-1; a weak D match, TRBD1 (6 bases). CDR3 length equals 15 residues. V lost 2 bases and J lost 7, with 17 bases in between. From germline, CDR1 is MNHNS and CDR2 SASEGT. CDR3 sequence reads: CASSEKDGGGDEAFF. CDR3 nucleotide sequence: TGTGCCAGCAGTGAAAAGGATGGGGGCGGTGATGAAGCTTTCTTT.

This clonotype was seen at least ten times. The chain recombines TRBV10-3 with TRBJ2-7; D is possibly TRBD2 (6 bases). This CDR3 has 15 amino acids. Germline CDR1 reads ENHRY; CDR2 reads SYGVKD. V lost 4 bases to trimming and J lost 5 bases, with 18 bases between them. The DNA for the CDR3 is TGTGCCATCAGTGTCGTTATCGGGAGAAGCCACGAGCAGTACTTC. Translated: CAISVVIGRSHEQYF.